This T cell receptor (beta chain) was recorded in a study of blood T cell repertoires in COVID-19. Authors' processing steps: Amplification of reference gene primers was used by the study to estimate nucleated cell counts. Sequencing used immunoSEQ multiplex PCR; TCRdb keeps in-frame clones, though not all of them. For V, J and clone size, that table is used; D and trimming come from the DNA. The data hold over 400,000 clones, with approximately 85% observed a single time. V was cut by 3 bases and J by 5 bases, with 14 bases left in between. Germline V gene sequence: CDR1 SGHTA, CDR2 FQGNSA. CDR3 size: 14 residues.

This chain connects TRBV7-2 to TRBJ2-7, with D perhaps TRBD2 (6 bases). The sequence derives from a human donor in a cohort sampled during active COVID-19. Sequences were obtained from peripheral blood. The CDR3 coding sequence is TGTGCCAGCAGCTTGGAGGGATTCGCCCACGAGCAGTACTTC. This gives the protein CASSLEGFAHEQYF.